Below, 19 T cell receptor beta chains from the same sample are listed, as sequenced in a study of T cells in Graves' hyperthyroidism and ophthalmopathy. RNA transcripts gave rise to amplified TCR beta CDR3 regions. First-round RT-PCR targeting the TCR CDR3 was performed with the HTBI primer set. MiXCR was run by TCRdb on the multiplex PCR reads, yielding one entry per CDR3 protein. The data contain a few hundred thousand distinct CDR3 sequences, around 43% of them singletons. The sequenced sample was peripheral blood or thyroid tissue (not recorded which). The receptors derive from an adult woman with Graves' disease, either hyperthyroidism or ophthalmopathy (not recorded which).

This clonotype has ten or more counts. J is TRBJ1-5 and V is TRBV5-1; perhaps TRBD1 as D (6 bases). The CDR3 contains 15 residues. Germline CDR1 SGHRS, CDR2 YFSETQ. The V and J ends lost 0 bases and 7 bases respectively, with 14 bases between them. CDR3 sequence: CASSLEGGTGQPQHF. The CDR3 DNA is TGCGCCAGCAGCTTGGAGGGGGGCACAGGGCAGCCCCAGCATTTT.

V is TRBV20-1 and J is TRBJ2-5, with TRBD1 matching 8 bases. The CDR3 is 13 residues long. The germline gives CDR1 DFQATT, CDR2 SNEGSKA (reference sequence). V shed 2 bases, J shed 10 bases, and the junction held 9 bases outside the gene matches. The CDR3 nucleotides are TGCAGTGCTAGAACTCCTAAAACAGGGGGCCAGTACTTC. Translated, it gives CSARTPKTGGQYF.

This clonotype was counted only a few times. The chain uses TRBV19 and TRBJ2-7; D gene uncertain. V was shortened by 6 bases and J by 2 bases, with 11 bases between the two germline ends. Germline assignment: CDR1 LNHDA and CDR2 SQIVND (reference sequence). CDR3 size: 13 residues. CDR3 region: CASSEAAAYEQYF. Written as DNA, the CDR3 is TGTGCCAGTAGCGAGGCCGCGGCCTACGAGCAGTACTTC.

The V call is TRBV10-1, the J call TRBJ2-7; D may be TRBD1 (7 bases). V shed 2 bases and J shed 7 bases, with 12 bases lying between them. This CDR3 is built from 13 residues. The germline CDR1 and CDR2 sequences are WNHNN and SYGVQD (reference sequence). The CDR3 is CASSEAGQPEQYF. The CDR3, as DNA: TGCGCCAGCAGTGAGGCGGGACAGCCAGAGCAGTACTTC.

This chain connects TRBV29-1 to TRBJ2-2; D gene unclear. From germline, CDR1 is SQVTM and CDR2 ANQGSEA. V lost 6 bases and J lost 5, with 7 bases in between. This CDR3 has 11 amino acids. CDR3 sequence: CSVTWTGELFF. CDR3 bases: TGCAGCGTCACGTGGACCGGGGAGCTGTTTTTT.

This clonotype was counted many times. The CDR3, as DNA: TGTGCCAGCACCCTCGGGACAGGACTGGCGGCTGGCTACACCTTC. This gives the protein CASTLGTGLAAGYTF. The rearrangement uses TRBV5-4 and TRBJ1-2, with 8 bases matching TRBD1. The CDR3 contains 15 residues. The V and J ends lost 6 bases and 7 bases, in that order; junction bases with no gene match: 14. Looked up from germline, CDR1 is SGHNT and CDR2 is YYREEE (reference sequence). The full variable domain, rest sourced from reference TRBV5-4 and TRBJ1-2, is ETGVTQSPTHLIKTRGQQVTLRCSSQSGHNTVSWYQQALGQGPQFIFQYYREEENGRGNFPPRFSGLQFPNYSSELNVNALELDDSALYLCASTLGTGLAAGYTFGSGTRLTVV.

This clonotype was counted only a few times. The DNA of the CDR3 is TGTGCCAGCAGTTTAGACAGGACCACCCGAGCTTTCTTT. It codes for CASSLDRTTRAFF. V is TRBV7-3 and J is TRBJ1-1; TRBD1 might be the D (6 bases). This CDR3 region has 13 residues. The germline gives CDR1 SGHTA, CDR2 FQGTGA. Between the trimmed V and J ends, which lost 6 bases and 10 bases, there was a span of 18 bases.

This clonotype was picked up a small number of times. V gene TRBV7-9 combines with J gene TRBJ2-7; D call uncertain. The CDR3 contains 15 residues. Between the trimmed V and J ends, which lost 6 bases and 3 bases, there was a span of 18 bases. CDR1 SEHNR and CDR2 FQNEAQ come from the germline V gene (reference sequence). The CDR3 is CASSLTQLVSYEQYF. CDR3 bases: TGTGCCAGCAGTTTAACCCAGTTGGTTAGCTACGAGCAGTACTTC.

The CDR3 spells CASSLARDNEQFF. CDR3 nucleotides: TGTGCCAGCAGCTTAGCTCGAGACAATGAGCAGTTCTTC. The chain is built from TRBV7-2 and TRBJ2-1, with D unresolved. CDR1 and CDR2 (germline): SGHTA, FQGNSA. This CDR3 contains 13 residues. The V gene lost 0 bases and the J gene lost 5 bases, with 5 bases spanning the gap.

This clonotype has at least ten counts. Here the CDR3 reads CASSRKGGETQYF. The CDR3 bases are TGTGCCAGCAGCAGAAAGGGAGGGGAGACCCAGTACTTC. This sequence joins TRBV2 and TRBJ2-5; 7 positions match TRBD2. The CDR3 runs 13 residues. The junction had 6 bases not matched to a gene; V was cut back by 6 bases and J by 5 bases. Germline V gene sequence: CDR1 SNHLY, CDR2 FYNNEI.

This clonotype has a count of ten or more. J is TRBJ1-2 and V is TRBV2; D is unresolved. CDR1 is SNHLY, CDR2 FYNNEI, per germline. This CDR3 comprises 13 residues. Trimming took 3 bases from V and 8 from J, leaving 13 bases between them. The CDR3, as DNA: TGTGCCAGCAGTGACGCGGGGTCGGGAGGCTACACCTTC. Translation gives CASSDAGSGGYTF.

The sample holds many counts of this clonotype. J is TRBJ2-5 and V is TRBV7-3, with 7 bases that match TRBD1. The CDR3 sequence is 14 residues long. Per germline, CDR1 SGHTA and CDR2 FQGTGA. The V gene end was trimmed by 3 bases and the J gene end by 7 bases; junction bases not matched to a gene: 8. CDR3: CASSFGTAWGTQYF. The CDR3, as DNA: TGTGCCAGCAGCTTCGGGACAGCCTGGGGGACCCAGTACTTC.

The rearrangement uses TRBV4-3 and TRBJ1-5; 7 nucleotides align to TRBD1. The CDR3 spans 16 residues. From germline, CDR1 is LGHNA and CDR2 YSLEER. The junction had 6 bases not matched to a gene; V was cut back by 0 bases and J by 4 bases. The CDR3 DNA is TGCGCCAGCAGCCAAGAATGGGCAGGGGGAAATCAGCCCCAGCATTTT. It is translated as CASSQEWAGGNQPQHF.

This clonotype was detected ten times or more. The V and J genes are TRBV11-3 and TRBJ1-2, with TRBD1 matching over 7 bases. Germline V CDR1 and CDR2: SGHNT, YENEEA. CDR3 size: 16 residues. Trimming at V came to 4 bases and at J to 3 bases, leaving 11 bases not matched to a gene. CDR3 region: CASSSTGDRFDYGYTF. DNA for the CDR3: TGTGCCAGCAGCTCTACCGGGGACAGATTTGACTATGGCTACACCTTC.

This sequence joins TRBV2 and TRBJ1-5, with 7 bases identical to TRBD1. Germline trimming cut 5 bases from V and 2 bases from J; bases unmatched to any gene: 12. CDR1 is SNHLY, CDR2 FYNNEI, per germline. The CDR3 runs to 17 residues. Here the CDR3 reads CASSLRGPPIGNQPQHF. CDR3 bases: TGTGCCAGCAGTTTGAGGGGGCCCCCAATTGGCAATCAGCCCCAGCATTTT.

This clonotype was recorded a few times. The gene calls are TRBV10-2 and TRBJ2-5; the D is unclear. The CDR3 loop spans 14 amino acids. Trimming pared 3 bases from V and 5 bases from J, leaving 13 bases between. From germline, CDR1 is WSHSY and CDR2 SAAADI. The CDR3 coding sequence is TGCGCCAGCAGTGATCACGGGCTTCGGGAGACCCAGTACTTC. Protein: CASSDHGLRETQYF.

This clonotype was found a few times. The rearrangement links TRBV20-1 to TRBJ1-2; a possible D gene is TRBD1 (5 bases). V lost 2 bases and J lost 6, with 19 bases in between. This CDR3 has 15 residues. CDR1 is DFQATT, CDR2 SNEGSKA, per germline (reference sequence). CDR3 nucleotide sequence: TGCAGTGCTAGACTGGACACTTCCGGGGACGATGGCTACACCTTC. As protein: CSARLDTSGDDGYTF.

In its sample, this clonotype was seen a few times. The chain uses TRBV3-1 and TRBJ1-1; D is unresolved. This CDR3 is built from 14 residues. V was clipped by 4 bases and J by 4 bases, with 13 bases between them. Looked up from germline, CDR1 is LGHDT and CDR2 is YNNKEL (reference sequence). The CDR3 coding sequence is TGTGCCAGCAGCCCCAGTATGAGTGTCACTGAAGCTTTCTTT. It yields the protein CASSPSMSVTEAFF.

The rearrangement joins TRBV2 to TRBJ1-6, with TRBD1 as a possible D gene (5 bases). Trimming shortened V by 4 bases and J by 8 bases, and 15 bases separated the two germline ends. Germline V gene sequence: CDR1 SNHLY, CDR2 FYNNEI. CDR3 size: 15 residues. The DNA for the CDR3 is TGTGCCAGCAGTGGGCAAGGGGCAGTCGATTCACCCCTCCACTTT. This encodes CASSGQGAVDSPLHF.